The clone carrying this T cell receptor (beta chain) was seen a handful of times. The sample originates from a study of blood T cells in healthy people across ages. V was shortened by 8 bases and J by 5 bases, with 20 bases between the two germline ends. Looked up from germline, CDR1 is MDHEN and CDR2 is SYDVKM. The CDR3 totals 15 residues. Combining a sample-barcoded 5' primer with a J-beta primer mix, a second PCR ran for about 7 to 12 cycles. The template-switch adaptor was a 5' adaptor with 12 random nucleotides. It tagged each cDNA molecule. One entry per CDR3 protein, called by TCRdb with MiXCR from the 5' RACE reads. Among some 930,000 distinct CDR3 sequences listed, 25% to 30% were seen once. In addition, the sample was reused for a study of T cells of mothers and their children.

The chain links TRBV28 to TRBJ2-3, with a weak D call TRBD2 (6 bases). The sequence was collected from a woman in her thirties or forties in good health. Sequencing was carried out using blood. Written as DNA, the CDR3 is TGTGCCAGCTCCCCTCAAGGAGGGTTCAAAGATACGCAGTATTTT. It yields the protein CASSPQGGFKDTQYF.